Shown below are 26 T cell receptor beta chains from a single sample sequenced in a study of T cell responses to AZD1222 COVID-19 vaccine. Sequencing used immunoSEQ multiplex PCR; TCRdb keeps in-frame clones, though not all of them. In the table there are about 180,000 clones, around 90% of which are singletons. Sequencing was performed on peripheral blood, taken 28 days after the second dose of the MenACWY control vaccine. The receptors here all came from an adult who received the MenACWY meningococcal vaccine as a control.

This chain links TRBV24-1 with TRBJ2-3; 7 bases are shared with TRBD1. This CDR3 is 13 amino acids long. V gave up 6 bases and J gave up 4 bases; unmatched junction bases: 3. Germline V CDR1 and CDR2: KGHDR, SFDVKD. As DNA, the CDR3 is TGTGCCACCAGTAGGGGGCACTCAGATACGCAGTATTTT. Protein sequence: CATSRGHSDTQYF.

J is TRBJ1-5 and V is TRBV19; perhaps TRBD1 as D (6 bases). CDR3 length: 14 residues. The germline V and J ends were trimmed by 1 base and 4 bases, with 8 bases remaining between them. Germline V CDR1 and CDR2: LNHDA, SQIVND (reference sequence). CDR3 DNA: TGTGCCAGTAGTATAGGGACAGAGAATCAGCCCCAGCATTTT. Translated: CASSIGTENQPQHF. The variable domain in full, completed from reference TRBV19 and TRBJ1-5, reads DGGITQSPKYLFRKEGQNVTLSCEQNLNHDAMYWYRQDPGQGLRLIYYSQIVNDFQKGDIAEGYSVSREKKESFPLTVTSAQKNPTAFYLCASSIGTENQPQHFGDGTRLSIL.

This clone was counted between two and nine times. This chain uses TRBV6-1 with TRBJ2-5; 9 bases agree with TRBD2. Germline V lookup: CDR1 MNHNS, CDR2 SASEGT. This CDR3 has 15 amino acids. Germline trimming cut 3 bases from V and 5 bases from J; bases unmatched to any gene: 7. The CDR3 region is CASSDSFSGSETQYF. The CDR3, as DNA: TGTGCCAGCAGTGATAGTTTTAGCGGGAGTGAGACCCAGTACTTC.

DNA of the CDR3: TGTGCCAGCAGTTACGGGACAGGAAGCTCTGGGGCCAACGTCCTGACTTTC. Translating gives CASSYGTGSSGANVLTF. This chain joins TRBV6-2 or TRBV6-3 and TRBJ2-6; 8 bases fit TRBD1. CDR1 is MNHEY and CDR2 is SVGEGT in the germline V gene. The CDR3 covers 17 residues. V lost 2 bases and J lost 0; bases outside the gene matches: 3.

This clone was counted a few times. The rearrangement joins TRBV5-4 to TRBJ2-1; D perhaps matches TRBD2 (5 bases). The CDR3 is made up of 15 amino acids. The V gene lost 3 bases and the J gene lost 4 bases, with 14 bases spanning the gap. CDR1 SGHNT and CDR2 YYREEE come from the germline V gene (reference sequence). The CDR3 sequence: CASSSVPSGYNEQFF. The CDR3 nucleotides read TGTGCCAGCAGCTCCGTACCCAGCGGATACAATGAGCAGTTCTTC. Looking up the rest from reference TRBV5-4 and TRBJ2-1 gives the full variable domain: ETGVTQSPTHLIKTRGQQVTLRCSSQSGHNTVSWYQQALGQGPQFIFQYYREEENGRGNFPPRFSGLQFPNYSSELNVNALELDDSALYLCASSSVPSGYNEQFFGPGTRLTVL.

The chain uses TRBV27 and TRBJ2-2; a weak D match, TRBD2 (5 bases). Trimming cost V 3 bases and J 6 bases, with 14 bases left between them. The germline gives CDR1 MNHEY, CDR2 SMNVEV (reference sequence). The CDR3 has 15 residues. The CDR3 coding sequence is TGTGCCAGCAGTTTGGTCCAGGCGAGGGCCGGGGAGCTGTTTTTT. It codes for CASSLVQARAGELFF.

This clone has more than one count but fewer than ten. The chain combines TRBV28 with TRBJ2-7; D might be TRBD2 (6 bases). The length of the CDR3 is 12 residues. CDR1 is MDHEN, CDR2 SYDVKM, per germline. Trimming took 8 bases from V and 7 from J, leaving 15 bases between them. This CDR3 reads CASWGRRGEQYF. DNA for the CDR3: TGTGCCAGCTGGGGCCGCCGGGGGGAGCAGTACTTC.

This chain connects TRBV28 to TRBJ1-2; D is possibly TRBD1 (5 bases). Germline V CDR1 and CDR2: MDHEN, SYDVKM. V lost 5 bases and J lost 8, with 18 bases in between. The CDR3 runs 14 residues. The CDR3 DNA reads as TGTGCCAGCAGTCTTCCGGAACAGGCTCAGGGCTACACCTTC. Translation: CASSLPEQAQGYTF.

V usage is TRBV19 and J usage is TRBJ2-7; D may match TRBD1 or TRBD2 (5 bases each). Trimming removed 2 bases from V and 0 bases from J, with 11 bases in between. The CDR3 runs 15 residues. The germline V gene encodes CDR1 LNHDA and CDR2 SQIVND (reference sequence). The CDR3 DNA follows: TGTGCCAGTAGTATATCTTCGGGGACCTCCTACGAGCAGTACTTC. This sequence encodes CASSISSGTSYEQYF.

The chain is built from TRBV7-8 and TRBJ2-7; D not resolved. CDR3 size: 14 residues. Trimming stripped 7 bases from V and 1 base from J, with 14 bases between. CDR1 and CDR2 (germline): SGHVS, FQNEAQ. DNA of the CDR3: TGTGCCAGCACCGTCCGCGAAGGGTCCTACGAGCAGTACTTC. This translates into CASTVREGSYEQYF. The full variable domain, with the rest looked up from reference TRBV7-8 and TRBJ2-7, is GAGVSQSPRYKVAKRGQDVALRCDPISGHVSLFWYQQALGQGPEFLTYFQNEAQLDKSGLPSDRFFAERPEGSVSTLKIQRTQQEDSAVYLCASTVREGSYEQYFGPGTRLTVT.

The rearrangement uses TRBV30 and TRBJ2-1; 8 bases line up with TRBD1. CDR1 is GTSNPN and CDR2 is SVGIG in the germline V gene (reference sequence). With 0 bases clipped from V and 2 bases from J, the junction kept 6 bases outside the gene matches. CDR3 length: 16 residues. Written as DNA, the CDR3 is TGTGCCTGGAGTGTGGTTGGACAGGGAGCCTACAATGAGCAGTTCTTC. Its protein is CAWSVVGQGAYNEQFF.

This clone was seen more than once but under ten times. The rearrangement links TRBV30 to TRBJ2-7; TRBD2 aligns across 7 bases. The CDR3 is made up of 12 amino acids. Germline CDR1 reads GTSNPN; CDR2 reads SVGIG (reference sequence). V shed 4 bases and J 3 bases; nucleotides not matched to a gene: 3. CDR3 bases: TGTGCCTGGAAGGCTAGCGGCTACGAGCAGTACTTC. This gives the protein CAWKASGYEQYF.

DNA for the CDR3: TGCAGTGCTAGACAGGGGTATGGCTACACCTTC. As protein: CSARQGYGYTF. The rearrangement uses TRBV20-1 and TRBJ1-2; weak D call: TRBD1 (6 bases). The V gene lost 2 bases and the J gene lost 5 bases, with 6 bases spanning the gap. This CDR3 is built from 11 residues. CDR1 DFQATT and CDR2 SNEGSKA come from the germline V gene (reference sequence).

This clone was observed once. The rearrangement joins TRBV28 to TRBJ1-2; D gene uncertain. V was clipped by 4 bases and J by 7 bases, with 16 bases between them. Germline V gene lookup returns CDR1 MDHEN and CDR2 SYDVKM. CDR3 length equals 14 residues. The CDR3 nucleotides read TGTGCCAGCAGTTGGGGAGGCTTAAAGGCTGGCTACACCTTC. Translation: CASSWGGLKAGYTF.

The chain couples TRBV18 to TRBJ1-3; D unclear. The germline gives CDR1 KGHSH, CDR2 LQKENI. V shed 3 bases and J shed 0 bases, with 9 bases lying between them. The CDR3 runs 15 residues. The CDR3 loop is CASSPGVYSGNTIYF. The CDR3 DNA follows: TGTGCCAGCTCACCGGGCGTATACTCTGGAAACACCATATATTTT.

The V call is TRBV6-2 or TRBV6-3, the J call TRBJ1-5, with D uncertain. Germline values: CDR1 MNHEY, CDR2 SVGEGT. CDR3 length equals 15 residues. V was trimmed by 2 bases and J by 6 bases, leaving 14 bases between them. The CDR3 bases are TGTGCCAGCAGTTACATCGACCGAGGGTCTCAGCCCCAGCATTTT. Amino acid sequence: CASSYIDRGSQPQHF.

This clone was seen a few times. The chain links TRBV6-1 to TRBJ2-2; the match to TRBD1 covers 9 bases. Trimming cost V 4 bases and J 4 bases; bases outside gene matches: 7. This CDR3 spans 16 amino acids. The germline CDR1 and CDR2 sequences are MNHNS and SASEGT. The CDR3 reads CASSARDREVTGELFF. CDR3 nucleotide sequence: TGTGCCAGCAGTGCGCGGGACAGGGAGGTCACCGGGGAGCTGTTTTTT.

This clone was observed a few times. The chain joins TRBV30 to TRBJ2-1; D not resolved. This CDR3 region has 11 residues. The V end lost 0 bases, the J end lost 9 bases, and 6 bases lay between the germline ends. Germline V lookup: CDR1 GTSNPN, CDR2 SVGIG (reference sequence). CDR3 nucleotides: TGTGCCTGGAGTGTGGTGGGTGAGCAGTTCTTC. Its protein is CAWSVVGEQFF.

The chain uses TRBV25-1 and TRBJ2-5; 9 nucleotides agree with TRBD2. The germline V gene has CDR1 MGHDK and CDR2 SYGVNS. The CDR3 loop spans 14 amino acids. The junction had 4 bases not matched to a gene; V was cut back by 4 bases and J by 4 bases. CDR3 sequence reads: CASSGSSGIETQYF. The CDR3, as DNA: TGTGCCAGCAGTGGCTCTAGCGGGATAGAGACCCAGTACTTC.

The chain carries TRBV11-2 and TRBJ2-7; 12 nucleotides match TRBD2. The CDR3 totals 13 residues. V trimming: 8 bases; J trimming: 5 bases; junction bases outside the gene matches: 4. Germline-derived CDR1 and CDR2 are SGHAT and FQNNGV. CDR3 sequence: CASWTSGNHEQYF. The CDR3 DNA sequence: TGTGCCAGCTGGACTAGCGGGAACCACGAGCAGTACTTC.

The CDR3 here is CASSKGQGLGYTF. In nucleotides, the CDR3 is TGTGCCAGCAGTAAGGGACAGGGGCTTGGCTACACCTTC. The chain recombines TRBV6-5 with TRBJ1-2; 10 nucleotides align to TRBD1. Germline loops: CDR1 MNHEY, CDR2 SVGAGI. The CDR3 sequence is 13 residues long. Unmatched junction bases numbered 4, after V lost 5 bases and J lost 7 bases.

The gene calls are TRBV28 and TRBJ2-7; 9 bases match TRBD2. The J segment lost 5 bases and the V segment lost 3 bases, leaving 11 bases of the junction unmatched. Germline CDR1 MDHEN, CDR2 SYDVKM. This CDR3 comprises 16 residues. CDR3 amino acids: CASSFGGRAAEHEQYF. CDR3 DNA sequence: TGTGCCAGCAGTTTCGGCGGGAGGGCCGCGGAACACGAGCAGTACTTC.

The V and J genes are TRBV11-2 and TRBJ2-6; D assignment may be TRBD1 or TRBD2 (6 bases each). V was pared by 3 bases and J by 3 bases, with 9 bases between. CDR3 size: 15 residues. Germline V gene lookup returns CDR1 SGHAT and CDR2 FQNNGV. The CDR3 loop reads CASSLEGVGANVLTF. CDR3 sequence (DNA): TGTGCCAGCAGCTTGGAGGGGGTTGGGGCCAACGTCCTGACTTTC. Drawing the rest from reference TRBV11-2 and TRBJ2-6, the complete variable domain is EAGVAQSPRYKIIEKRQSVAFWCNPISGHATLYWYQQILGQGPKLLIQFQNNGVVDDSQLPKDRFSAERLKGVDSTLKIQPAKLEDSAVYLCASSLEGVGANVLTFGAGSRLTVL.

The chain recombines TRBV5-6 with TRBJ1-5, with D tentatively TRBD1 (5 bases). This CDR3 is 14 amino acids long. The V end lost 1 base, the J end lost 9 bases, and 14 bases lay between the germline ends. CDR1 is SGHDT, CDR2 YYEEEE, per germline. The CDR3 region is CASSLNRGSGPQHF. DNA for the CDR3: TGTGCCAGCAGCTTGAATCGGGGCTCAGGGCCCCAGCATTTT.

This clone was recorded once. The V and J genes are TRBV11-2 and TRBJ2-2; 11 bases are shared with TRBD2. Per germline, CDR1 SGHAT and CDR2 FQNNGV. V was pared by 6 bases and J by 3 bases, with 9 bases of the junction left unmatched. This CDR3 is 17 amino acids long. CDR3 region: CASRRLAGTRDTGELFF. CDR3 coding DNA: TGTGCCAGCAGGCGACTAGCGGGAACGAGAGACACCGGGGAGCTGTTTTTT.

The rearrangement uses TRBV5-4 and TRBJ2-1, with TRBD2 identical over 10 bases. The ends lost 3 bases at V and 8 bases at J; junction bases unmatched: 5. This CDR3 is 14 amino acids long. CDR1 is SGHNT, CDR2 YYREEE, per germline (reference sequence). The CDR3 region has the DNA TGTGCCAGCAGCTCTTCTAGCGGGAGTCATGAGCAGTTCTTC. It is translated as CASSSSSGSHEQFF.